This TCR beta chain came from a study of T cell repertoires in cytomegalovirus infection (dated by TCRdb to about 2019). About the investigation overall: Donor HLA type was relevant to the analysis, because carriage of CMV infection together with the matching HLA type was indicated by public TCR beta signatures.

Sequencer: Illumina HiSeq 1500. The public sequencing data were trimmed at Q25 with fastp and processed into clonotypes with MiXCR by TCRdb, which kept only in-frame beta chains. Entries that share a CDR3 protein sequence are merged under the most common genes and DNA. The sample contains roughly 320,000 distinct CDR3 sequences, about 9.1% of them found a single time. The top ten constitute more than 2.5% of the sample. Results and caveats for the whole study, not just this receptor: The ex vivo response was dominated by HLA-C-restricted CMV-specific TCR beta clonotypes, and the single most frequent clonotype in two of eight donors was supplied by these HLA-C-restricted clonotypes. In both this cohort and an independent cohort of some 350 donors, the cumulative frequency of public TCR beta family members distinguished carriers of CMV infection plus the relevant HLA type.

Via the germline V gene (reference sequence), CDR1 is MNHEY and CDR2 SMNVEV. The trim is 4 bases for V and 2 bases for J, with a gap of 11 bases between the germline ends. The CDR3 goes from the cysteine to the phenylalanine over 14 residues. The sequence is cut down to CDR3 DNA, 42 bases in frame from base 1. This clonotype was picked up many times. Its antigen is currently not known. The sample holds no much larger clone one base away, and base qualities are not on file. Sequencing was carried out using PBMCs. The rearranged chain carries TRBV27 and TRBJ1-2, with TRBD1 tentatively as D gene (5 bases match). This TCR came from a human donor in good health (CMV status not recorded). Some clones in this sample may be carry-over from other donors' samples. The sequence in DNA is TGTGCCAGCAGTTACAGGAATCAGAACTATGGCTACACCTTC. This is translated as CASSYRNQNYGYTF.